This T cell receptor (beta chain) was sequenced for a study of T cell changes during pregnancy in multiple sclerosis. CDR1 LNHNV and CDR2 YYDKDF come from the germline V gene (reference sequence). With 1 base clipped from V and 5 bases from J, the junction kept 6 bases outside the gene matches. The CDR3 loop spans 16 amino acids. Some clones are missing from TCRdb's copy, which holds only in-frame ones; the method was immunoSEQ multiplex PCR. The table shows 100,000 or so clones, with about 94% occurring only once. The receptor was derived from a female donor with multiple sclerosis, enrolled in a pregnancy study. The specimen comprised peripheral blood, sampled in the third trimester of pregnancy. The chain carries TRBV15 and TRBJ2-5; 11 bases are a match to TRBD1. DNA for the CDR3: TGTGCCACCAGCAGAGGCGGGACAGGGGGGACGGAGACCCAGTACTTC. Translation gives CATSRGGTGGTETQYF.